The rows below give T cell receptor beta chains drawn from one sample of a study of glioma-infiltrating T cells. A single record per CDR3 protein comes from TCRdb applying MiXCR to the multiplex PCR reads. The sample contains some 180,000 distinct CDR3 sequences, more than 30% of which appear only once. Input material: glioma tissue, nonneoplastic brain tissue, or PBMCs (not recorded which). All receptors come from a human donor with low-grade glioma or glioblastoma, undergoing nonglioma brain surgery, or in good health (not recorded which). The CDR3 runs from the conserved cysteine through the conserved F or W. A D gene is named only where the DNA matches it firmly. Clone size is not always given. Where it is, it says once, few, many or a class for expanded clones.

size: many
V: TRBV28
D: -
J: TRBJ2-5
DNA: TGTGCCAGCAGAGAAGGAGCGGCAGAGACCCAGTACTTC
CDR3: CASREGAAETQYF

size: many
V: TRBV10-3
D: TRBD2
J: TRBJ2-5
DNA: TGTGCCATCAGTGAACCGGGACTAGCGGGAGAGACCCAGTACTTC
CDR3: CAISEPGLAGETQYF

size: -
V: TRBV20-1
D: TRBD2
J: TRBJ2-7
DNA: TGCAGTGCTAGCGGGCGAGGCGGGAGGAACCAGTACTTC
CDR3: CSASGRGGRNQYF

size: many
V: TRBV3-1
D: -
J: TRBJ2-7
DNA: TGTGCCAGCAGCCAAGCGGGACTCTCCTACGAGCAGTACTTC
CDR3: CASSQAGLSYEQYF

size: many
V: TRBV15
D: -
J: TRBJ2-5
DNA: TGTGCCACCAGCAGACCCTCATTGGAAAAGACCCAGTACTTC
CDR3: CATSRPSLEKTQYF

size: -
V: TRBV4-3
D: TRBD1
J: TRBJ2-2
DNA: TGCGCCAGCAGCCTGGGACAGGGATACACCGGGGAGCTGTTTTTT
CDR3: CASSLGQGYTGELFF

size: few
V: TRBV11-2
D: -
J: TRBJ2-3
DNA: TGTGCCAGCAGCTCAACAGGGTCCCCCACAGATACGCAGTATTTT
CDR3: CASSSTGSPTDTQYF

size: -
V: TRBV7-9
D: -
J: TRBJ2-1
DNA: TGTGCCAGCAGACCAGCAGGGAGAACCTACAATGAGCAGTTCTTC
CDR3: CASRPAGRTYNEQFF

size: -
V: TRBV6-2/TRBV6-3
D: TRBD2
J: TRBJ2-1
DNA: TGTGCCAGCATCATGGGACTACCAGGCTCCTATGAGCAGTTCTTC
CDR3: CASIMGLPGSYEQFF

size: -
V: TRBV29-1
D: -
J: TRBJ2-3
DNA: TGCAGCGTTGATTGGGGGAGCACAGATACGCAGTATTTT
CDR3: CSVDWGSTDTQYF

size: -
V: TRBV10-3
D: -
J: TRBJ1-1
DNA: TGTGCCATCAGTGACCTGACGGGGGGCTACACTGAAGCTTTATTT
CDR3: CAISDLTGGYTEALF

size: many
V: TRBV4-3
D: -
J: TRBJ1-5
DNA: TGCGCCAGCAGCCAAGATCCATTCCAGCCCCAGCATTTT
CDR3: CASSQDPFQPQHF

size: few
V: TRBV4-2
D: -
J: TRBJ1-6
DNA: TGTGCCAGCAGCCAAGGCCCAGGGGATTACAATTCACCCCTCCACTTT
CDR3: CASSQGPGDYNSPLHF

size: -
V: TRBV5-5
D: TRBD2
J: TRBJ2-1
DNA: TGTGCCAGCAGCTTGGGTAGCGGGAACTCCTACAATGAGCAGTTCTTC
CDR3: CASSLGSGNSYNEQFF

size: -
V: TRBV7-6
D: -
J: TRBJ1-5
DNA: TGTGCCAGCGCACATAATGACAATCAGCCCCAGCATTTT
CDR3: CASAHNDNQPQHF